These 18 T cell receptor beta chains share one sample of origin, sequenced in a study of T cells in localized non-small cell lung cancer. Some clones are missing from TCRdb's copy, which holds only in-frame ones; the method was immunoSEQ multiplex PCR. The sample lists tens of thousands of clones, 85% to 95% occurring once. This sample comprised peripheral blood mononuclear cells, obtained before any cancer treatment. The receptors derive from an older female donor with stage II lung adenocarcinoma.

V and J are TRBV7-2 and TRBJ1-1; no clear D gene. CDR1 is SGHTA and CDR2 is FQGNSA in the germline V gene. V was cut by 5 bases and J by 1 base, with 11 bases left in between. The CDR3 has 14 amino acids. CDR3 in amino acids: CASSPDWGNTEAFF. In DNA form, the CDR3 reads TGTGCCAGCAGCCCGGACTGGGGGAACACTGAAGCTTTCTTT.

The V call is TRBV19, the J call TRBJ2-1; 8 bases align to TRBD2. The V gene end was trimmed by 4 bases and the J gene end by 3 bases; junction bases not matched to a gene: 2. CDR1 is LNHDA and CDR2 is SQIVND in the germline V gene (reference sequence). CDR3 length: 14 residues. Here the CDR3 DNA reads TGTGCCAGTAGTACCAGCGGGAGCTACAATGAGCAGTTCTTC. Its protein is CASSTSGSYNEQFF.

The chain links TRBV7-9 to TRBJ2-7; D is undetermined. Germline V CDR1 and CDR2: SEHNR, FQNEAQ (reference sequence). This CDR3 is 13 amino acids long. V was clipped by 2 bases and J by 2 bases, with 7 bases between them. The CDR3 DNA follows: TGTGCCAGCAGCTTACAGGTTACCTACGAGCAGTACTTC. Protein: CASSLQVTYEQYF.

A few counts support this clone. CDR3 loop: CSVRTNTGELFF. DNA of the CDR3: TGCAGCGTTCGGACTAACACCGGGGAGCTGTTTTTT. The rearrangement joins TRBV29-1 to TRBJ2-2, with a possible D match to TRBD2 (5 bases). Trimming left V 5 bases short and J 2 bases short, with 6 bases between. This CDR3 spans 12 amino acids. The germline CDR1 and CDR2 sequences are SQVTM and ANQGSEA.

The chain is built from TRBV19 and TRBJ2-4, with D possibly TRBD1 on 5 matching bases. The V gene lost 2 bases and the J gene lost 2 bases, with 13 bases spanning the gap. The CDR3 sequence is 16 residues long. Germline V gives CDR1 LNHDA, CDR2 SQIVND (reference sequence). Here the CDR3 reads CASSISGAKTKNIQYF. In DNA, the CDR3 is TGTGCCAGTAGTATAAGTGGGGCAAAGACCAAAAACATTCAGTACTTC.

A word on this clone: A read error may produce the germline difference seen at one junction end. J is TRBJ1-4 and V is TRBV29-1; D is perhaps TRBD1 (6 bases). Looked up from germline, CDR1 is SQVTM and CDR2 is ANQGSEA. The CDR3 runs to 13 residues. In DNA, the CDR3 is TGCAGCGTAGAAGTTGGGGGCCGGGAAAAACTGTTTTTT. The encoded protein is CSVEVGGREKLFF.

The chain is built from TRBV2 and TRBJ2-1; TRBD2 aligns across 9 bases. The CDR3 covers 15 residues. With 5 bases clipped from V and 1 base from J, the junction kept 3 bases outside the gene matches. The V gene's germline CDR1 is SNHLY and CDR2 FYNNEI. The CDR3 DNA sequence: TGTGCCAGCAGTTACAGCGGGAGGTCCTACAATGAGCAGTTCTTC. Protein: CASSYSGRSYNEQFF.

The chain uses TRBV7-9 and TRBJ2-7, with D possibly being TRBD1 (6 bases). The germline V gene encodes CDR1 SEHNR and CDR2 FQNEAQ (reference sequence). Trimming shortened V by 5 bases and J by 4 bases, and 15 bases separated the two germline ends. The CDR3 runs 14 residues. CDR3 sequence reads: CASSPRGRGYEQYF. In nucleotides, the CDR3 is TGTGCCAGCAGCCCGAGGGGGAGAGGTTACGAGCAGTACTTC.

V usage is TRBV4-1 and J usage is TRBJ2-3; 11 bases are a match to TRBD2. In germline, CDR1 is MGHRA, CDR2 YSYEKL. The CDR3 has 15 amino acids. The ends lost 4 bases at V and 6 bases at J; junction bases unmatched: 6. In nucleotides, the CDR3 is TGCGCCAGCAGCCGTAGCGGGGGGGCAGGGGATACGCAGTATTTT. Translated: CASSRSGGAGDTQYF.

CDR3 loop: CASSFARNQPQHF. The CDR3 DNA reads as TGTGCCAGCAGTTTCGCCAGAAATCAGCCCCAGCATTTT. The chain uses TRBV27 and TRBJ1-5; D is unclear. The CDR3 has 13 residues. V was trimmed by 3 bases and J by 4 bases, leaving 7 bases between them. Germline V gene data show CDR1 as MNHEY and CDR2 as SMNVEV (reference sequence).

The J gene is TRBJ1-5, the V gene TRBV30; weak D call: TRBD1 (5 bases). Germline-derived CDR1 and CDR2 are GTSNPN and SVGIG (reference sequence). The V and J ends lost 4 bases and 1 base respectively, with 11 bases between them. The CDR3 sequence is 14 residues long. DNA for the CDR3: TGTGCCTGGACCAGAGACAGCAGCAATCAGCCCCAGCATTTT. Translated, it gives CAWTRDSSNQPQHF.

The rearrangement joins TRBV28 to TRBJ1-1, with a possible D match to TRBD1 (5 bases). Germline V gene lookup returns CDR1 MDHEN and CDR2 SYDVKM. This CDR3 has 13 amino acids. V dropped 5 bases and J dropped 3 bases, with 10 bases sitting between them. The CDR3 loop is CASSARGDTEAFF. CDR3 DNA: TGTGCCAGCAGTGCCCGGGGCGACACTGAAGCTTTCTTT. Full variable domain (rest looked up from reference TRBV28 and TRBJ1-1): DVKVTQSSRYLVKRTGEKVFLECVQDMDHENMFWYRQDPGLGLRLIYFSYDVKMKEKGDIPEGYSVSREKKERFSLILESASTNQTSMYLCASSARGDTEAFFGQGTRLTVV.

The CDR3 nucleotides read TGTGCCAGCAGCTTAGCCGTGGACAGAGAAGCTTTCTTT. As protein: CASSLAVDREAFF. J is TRBJ1-1 and V is TRBV7-2, with D tentatively TRBD1 (6 bases). This CDR3 region has 13 residues. Trimming shortened V by 0 bases and J by 8 bases, and 10 bases separated the two germline ends. CDR1 and CDR2 from the germline V gene are SGHTA and FQGNSA. The full variable domain, with the rest looked up from reference TRBV7-2 and TRBJ1-1, is GAGVSQSPSNKVTEKGKDVELRCDPISGHTALYWYRQSLGQGLEFLIYFQGNSAPDKSGLPSDRFSAERTGGSVSTLTIQRTQQEDSAVYLCASSLAVDREAFFGQGTRLTVV.

This clone showed up just a few times. The V call is TRBV19, the J call TRBJ1-5; TRBD1 is a possible D gene (5 bases). The CDR3 is made up of 15 amino acids. Per the germline V gene, CDR1 is LNHDA and CDR2 is SQIVND (reference sequence). Trimming removed 5 bases at V and 4 bases at J, with 15 bases between. CDR3 sequence: CASSFSTTANQPQHF. CDR3 DNA sequence: TGTGCCAGTAGTTTCTCCACGACAGCTAATCAGCCCCAGCATTTT. The whole variable domain, filled in from reference TRBV19 and TRBJ1-5, reads DGGITQSPKYLFRKEGQNVTLSCEQNLNHDAMYWYRQDPGQGLRLIYYSQIVNDFQKGDIAEGYSVSREKKESFPLTVTSAQKNPTAFYLCASSFSTTANQPQHFGDGTRLSIL.

The chain is built from TRBV28 and TRBJ1-5; D not resolved. The V and J ends lost 5 bases and 6 bases respectively, with 17 bases between them. Per the germline V gene, CDR1 is MDHEN and CDR2 is SYDVKM. This CDR3 is 15 amino acids long. CDR3 nucleotides: TGTGCCAGCAGTACCCTACCCCGAGGTGGTCAGCCCCAGCATTTT. It codes for CASSTLPRGGQPQHF.

The chain employs TRBV19 and TRBJ1-1; unclear D gene. The V end lost 5 bases, the J end lost 6 bases, and 16 bases lay between the germline ends. The CDR3 has 14 residues. CDR1 LNHDA and CDR2 SQIVND come from the germline V gene (reference sequence). CDR3 nucleotides: TGTGCCAGTAGTTTGGGCCCTGACGGATCTGAAGCTTTCTTT. Protein product: CASSLGPDGSEAFF.

The rearrangement links TRBV29-1 to TRBJ2-1, with D unclear. Germline V gene lookup returns CDR1 SQVTM and CDR2 ANQGSEA. CDR3 length: 16 residues. Trimming stripped 3 bases from V and 5 bases from J, with 20 bases between. The CDR3 DNA reads TGCAGCGTTGATCTCCCTCAGACCTGGCCCCACAATGAGCAGTTCTTC. Its protein product is CSVDLPQTWPHNEQFF.

The chain employs TRBV10-2 and TRBJ1-1; D is possibly TRBD1 (5 bases). CDR3 length equals 15 residues. Germline values: CDR1 WSHSY, CDR2 SAAADI. Deletions cut 4 bases from V and 1 base from J, with 13 bases between. CDR3 coding DNA: TGCGCCAGCAGTGCTCCGGGACTACGGAACACTGAAGCTTTCTTT. It is translated as CASSAPGLRNTEAFF.